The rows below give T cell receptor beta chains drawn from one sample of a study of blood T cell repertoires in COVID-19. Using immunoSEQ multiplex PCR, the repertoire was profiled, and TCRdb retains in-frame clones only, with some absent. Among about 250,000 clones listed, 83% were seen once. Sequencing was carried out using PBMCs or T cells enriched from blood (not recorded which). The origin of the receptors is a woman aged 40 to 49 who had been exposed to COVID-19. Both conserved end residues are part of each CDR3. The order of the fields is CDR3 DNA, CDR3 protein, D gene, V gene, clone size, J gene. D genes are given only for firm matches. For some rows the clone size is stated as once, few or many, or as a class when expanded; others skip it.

CDR3nt: TGCGCCAGCAGTCCTTATTCAGGGGATCGAAACACCATATATTTT
CDR3aa: CASSPYSGDRNTIYF
d_gene: -
v_gene: TRBV4-1
abundance: -
j_gene: TRBJ1-3

CDR3nt: TGTGCCAGCTCATCCACAGGTACTTTAGATGAAAAACTGTTTTTT
CDR3aa: CASSSTGTLDEKLFF
d_gene: -
v_gene: TRBV18
abundance: -
j_gene: TRBJ1-4

CDR3nt: TGTGCCAGCAGCTTGGGGTCGGGACAGGGGACCGAGCAGTACTTC
CDR3aa: CASSLGSGQGTEQYF
d_gene: TRBD1
v_gene: TRBV5-5
abundance: -
j_gene: TRBJ2-7

CDR3nt: TGTGCCAGCAGCCCAAGTCTGGGCTTCTCTGGGGCCAACGTCCTGACTTTC
CDR3aa: CASSPSLGFSGANVLTF
d_gene: -
v_gene: TRBV14
abundance: few
j_gene: TRBJ2-6

CDR3nt: TGTGCCAGCAGTGGACAGGAGTCCTACGAGCAGTACTTC
CDR3aa: CASSGQESYEQYF
d_gene: TRBD1
v_gene: TRBV27
abundance: -
j_gene: TRBJ2-7

CDR3nt: TGTGCCAGCAGCCCGGGACTAGCGGGACCCGATACGCAGTATTTT
CDR3aa: CASSPGLAGPDTQYF
d_gene: TRBD2
v_gene: TRBV11-1
abundance: -
j_gene: TRBJ2-3

CDR3nt: TGTGCCAGCAGCCCATCTCGAGCGGGGGGGGGCACAGATACGCAGTATTTT
CDR3aa: CASSPSRAGGGTDTQYF
d_gene: TRBD2
v_gene: TRBV28
abundance: once
j_gene: TRBJ2-3

CDR3nt: TGTGCCAGCAGCCAAGATTCTTGGATTAGAGGGACTGAAGCTTTCTTT
CDR3aa: CASSQDSWIRGTEAFF
d_gene: -
v_gene: TRBV14
abundance: -
j_gene: TRBJ1-1

CDR3nt: TGTGCCAGCAGCCCCTCCAATCAGCCCCAGCATTTT
CDR3aa: CASSPSNQPQHF
d_gene: -
v_gene: TRBV7-9
abundance: -
j_gene: TRBJ1-5

CDR3nt: TGCGCCAGCAGCCTGGGACTTTTCCCTGGAAACACCATATATTTT
CDR3aa: CASSLGLFPGNTIYF
d_gene: -
v_gene: TRBV4-1
abundance: -
j_gene: TRBJ1-3

CDR3nt: TGTGCCAGCAGCAAGGCACAGGGGGCTTCATCTGGGGCCAACGTCCTGACTTTC
CDR3aa: CASSKAQGASSGANVLTF
d_gene: TRBD1
v_gene: TRBV4-2
abundance: -
j_gene: TRBJ2-6

CDR3nt: TGTGCCAGCTCCAGGGGACCTAATGAAAAACTGTTTTTT
CDR3aa: CASSRGPNEKLFF
d_gene: -
v_gene: TRBV18
abundance: -
j_gene: TRBJ1-4

CDR3nt: TGTGCCAGCAGCTTAGCGGTGGGGGCGAATACTGAAGCTTTCTTT
CDR3aa: CASSLAVGANTEAFF
d_gene: -
v_gene: TRBV7-9
abundance: -
j_gene: TRBJ1-1

CDR3nt: TGTGCCACCGGGACAATTGGCGAAAAACTGTTTTTT
CDR3aa: CATGTIGEKLFF
d_gene: -
v_gene: TRBV19
abundance: -
j_gene: TRBJ1-4

CDR3nt: TGTGCCAGCAGTACGGGACAGGGAGGATACACCATATATTTT
CDR3aa: CASSTGQGGYTIYF
d_gene: TRBD1
v_gene: TRBV6-6
abundance: -
j_gene: TRBJ1-3

CDR3nt: TGTGCCAGCAGCCAAGATTTAGTTGGGCCTGGAAACACCATATATTTT
CDR3aa: CASSQDLVGPGNTIYF
d_gene: -
v_gene: TRBV3-1/TRBV3-2
abundance: -
j_gene: TRBJ1-3

CDR3nt: TGTGCCAGTAGTATAGTTGGGAGCTCCTATAATTCACCCCTCCACTTT
CDR3aa: CASSIVGSSYNSPLHF
d_gene: -
v_gene: TRBV19
abundance: -
j_gene: TRBJ1-6

CDR3nt: TGTGCCAGCAGCCCCGGACAGGGGTCTACCTACGAGCAGTACTTC
CDR3aa: CASSPGQGSTYEQYF
d_gene: TRBD1
v_gene: TRBV7-3
abundance: once
j_gene: TRBJ2-7

CDR3nt: TGTGCCAGCAGCTGGACAGGGGGCGCGGCCAATCAGCCCCAGCATTTT
CDR3aa: CASSWTGGAANQPQHF
d_gene: TRBD1
v_gene: TRBV5-6
abundance: -
j_gene: TRBJ1-5

CDR3nt: TGTGCCAGCAGTTGGAGAGCGGGGGGGAACACTGAAGCTTTCTTT
CDR3aa: CASSWRAGGNTEAFF
d_gene: -
v_gene: TRBV28
abundance: -
j_gene: TRBJ1-1

CDR3nt: TGTGCCAGCAGTTTCCCCGGTAGCTCCTACGAGCAGTACTTC
CDR3aa: CASSFPGSSYEQYF
d_gene: -
v_gene: TRBV28
abundance: -
j_gene: TRBJ2-7

CDR3nt: TGTGCCAGCAGCCAGAGACAGGGTAATGAAAAACTGTTTTTT
CDR3aa: CASSQRQGNEKLFF
d_gene: TRBD1
v_gene: TRBV3-1/TRBV3-2
abundance: -
j_gene: TRBJ1-4

CDR3nt: TGTGCCAGCAGCCCAGACGGACAGACTGAAGCTTTCTTT
CDR3aa: CASSPDGQTEAFF
d_gene: -
v_gene: TRBV11-2
abundance: -
j_gene: TRBJ1-1

CDR3nt: TGTGCCAGCAGCTCGGAGGGGGGGGCCCCCTTGGAGCAGTACTTC
CDR3aa: CASSSEGGAPLEQYF
d_gene: -
v_gene: TRBV7-2
abundance: -
j_gene: TRBJ2-7

CDR3nt: TGTGCCAGCAGCCCGGGACTACAAGGGACCCAGTACTTC
CDR3aa: CASSPGLQGTQYF
d_gene: TRBD2
v_gene: TRBV12-3/TRBV12-4
abundance: -
j_gene: TRBJ2-5

CDR3nt: TGTGCCAGCAGTTTGCCCGGACAGGGTAATTCACCCCTCCACTTT
CDR3aa: CASSLPGQGNSPLHF
d_gene: TRBD1
v_gene: TRBV28
abundance: -
j_gene: TRBJ1-6

CDR3nt: TGTGCCACCAGTGACCCTCCTACAGATACGCAGTATTTT
CDR3aa: CATSDPPTDTQYF
d_gene: -
v_gene: TRBV24-1
abundance: -
j_gene: TRBJ2-3

CDR3nt: TGTGCCAGCAGCTTGGGCGACAGGGGGCTGGGGAATGAGCAGTTCTTC
CDR3aa: CASSLGDRGLGNEQFF
d_gene: TRBD1
v_gene: TRBV11-3
abundance: -
j_gene: TRBJ2-1

CDR3nt: TGTGCCAGCAGTTCCGGGACAGGGGGCTCTATTGGTGAAAAACTGTTTTTT
CDR3aa: CASSSGTGGSIGEKLFF
d_gene: TRBD1
v_gene: TRBV27
abundance: -
j_gene: TRBJ1-4

CDR3nt: TGTGCCAGCAGTACCGGGACTAGCGGTTACAATGAGCAGTTCTTC
CDR3aa: CASSTGTSGYNEQFF
d_gene: TRBD2
v_gene: TRBV28
abundance: few
j_gene: TRBJ2-1

CDR3nt: TGTGCCAGCTCACCAGCCGTCGCGGGGAGCACAGATACGCAGTATTTT
CDR3aa: CASSPAVAGSTDTQYF
d_gene: -
v_gene: TRBV18
abundance: -
j_gene: TRBJ2-3

CDR3nt: TGCGCCAGCAGCCACGACAGCATGAACACTGAAGCTTTCTTT
CDR3aa: CASSHDSMNTEAFF
d_gene: -
v_gene: TRBV4-3
abundance: -
j_gene: TRBJ1-1

CDR3nt: TGTGCCAGCAGCCAGAGCAGGGGCGGGGGGAACACTGAAGCTTTCTTT
CDR3aa: CASSQSRGGGNTEAFF
d_gene: -
v_gene: TRBV5-4
abundance: -
j_gene: TRBJ1-1

CDR3nt: TGTGCCAGCAGCTTAGGACTAGCGGGCAATGAGCAGTTCTTC
CDR3aa: CASSLGLAGNEQFF
d_gene: TRBD2
v_gene: TRBV7-9
abundance: few
j_gene: TRBJ2-1

CDR3nt: TGTGCCAGCAGCAAGGGACAGGGGGCGGGCAATGAGCAGTTCTTC
CDR3aa: CASSKGQGAGNEQFF
d_gene: TRBD1
v_gene: TRBV5-5
abundance: -
j_gene: TRBJ2-1

CDR3nt: TGTGCCAGCAGCTTCGACAGGGCAAATGAGCAGTTCTTC
CDR3aa: CASSFDRANEQFF
d_gene: TRBD1
v_gene: TRBV7-2
abundance: -
j_gene: TRBJ2-1

CDR3nt: TGTGCCAGCAGTTCCAGGTCCCTAAATGAGCAGTTCTTC
CDR3aa: CASSSRSLNEQFF
d_gene: -
v_gene: TRBV6-5
abundance: -
j_gene: TRBJ2-1

CDR3nt: TGTGCCAGCAGCGGGACAGGGGGTGATGGCTACACCTTC
CDR3aa: CASSGTGGDGYTF
d_gene: TRBD1
v_gene: TRBV7-2
abundance: few
j_gene: TRBJ1-2

CDR3nt: TGCAGTGCTAGTAGAACGGGATACAATGAGCAGTTCTTC
CDR3aa: CSASRTGYNEQFF
d_gene: -
v_gene: TRBV20-1
abundance: once
j_gene: TRBJ2-1

CDR3nt: TGTGCCAGCAGTTTATTTGGGGACAGATTCTACAATGAGCAGTTCTTC
CDR3aa: CASSLFGDRFYNEQFF
d_gene: TRBD1
v_gene: TRBV28
abundance: -
j_gene: TRBJ2-1

CDR3nt: TGTGCCAGCAGAACGGCGGGGCCAGATACGCAGTATTTT
CDR3aa: CASRTAGPDTQYF
d_gene: -
v_gene: TRBV6-5
abundance: -
j_gene: TRBJ2-3

CDR3nt: TGTGCCATCAGTGAGAGGCAGGGAAGGGGGAGCACTGAAGCTTTCTTT
CDR3aa: CAISERQGRGSTEAFF
d_gene: -
v_gene: TRBV10-3
abundance: -
j_gene: TRBJ1-1

CDR3nt: TGTGCCAGCAGTCCGGAGACAGGGGCGATGGATGGCTACACCTTC
CDR3aa: CASSPETGAMDGYTF
d_gene: TRBD1
v_gene: TRBV28
abundance: -
j_gene: TRBJ1-2

CDR3nt: TGCAGCGGGAGCTCCTGGGGGGTGGATACGCAGTATTTT
CDR3aa: CSGSSWGVDTQYF
d_gene: -
v_gene: TRBV29-1
abundance: once
j_gene: TRBJ2-3

CDR3nt: TGTGCCAGCTCACGTTTGTCCGATCAGCCCCAGCATTTT
CDR3aa: CASSRLSDQPQHF
d_gene: -
v_gene: TRBV18
abundance: -
j_gene: TRBJ1-5